A selection of T cell receptor beta chains follows, all from one sample in a study of glioma-infiltrating T cells after dendritic cell vaccination. Some clones are missing from TCRdb's copy, which holds only in-frame ones; the method was immunoSEQ multiplex PCR. The top ten hold approximately 15% of the sample, which has roughly 60,000 clones, around 83% seen once. Source: blood, taken after dendritic cell vaccination. The source of these receptors is a human donor with glioblastoma. The CDR3 runs from the conserved cysteine through the conserved F or W. A D gene is named only where the DNA matches it firmly. Clone size is stated in some rows and not others, as once, few, many or a class when expanded.

clone_size	d_call	v_call	j_call	cdr3_nt	cdr3_aa
once	TRBD1	TRBV6-6	TRBJ2-7	TGTGCCAGCAGTGACCGGACAGGGGGTCACTACGAGCAGTACTTC	CASSDRTGGHYEQYF
few	TRBD2	TRBV5-4	TRBJ2-5	TGTGCCAGCAGATTGGAAGCGGGGACCGAGACCCAGTACTTC	CASRLEAGTETQYF
many	-	TRBV6-4	TRBJ1-1	TGTGCCAGCAGTGTTGGACTGGGCGCGAATGAAGCTTTCTTT	CASSVGLGANEAFF
-	TRBD1	TRBV29-1	TRBJ2-4	TGCAGCGTTGGGGCAGGGGGCCTGGACATTCAGTACTTC	CSVGAGGLDIQYF
-	-	TRBV4-2	TRBJ1-4	TGTGCCAGCAGCCAAGACTATAGTAGGGGCCGGAATGAAAAACTGTTTTTT	CASSQDYSRGRNEKLFF
-	-	TRBV5-1	TRBJ2-4	TGCGCCAGCAGCTTGGAGGTGGGGGCCATTCAGTACTTC	CASSLEVGAIQYF
-	TRBD1	TRBV11-3	TRBJ1-1	TGTGCCAGCAACAGGGACAGGGCGGACACTGAAGCTTTCTTT	CASNRDRADTEAFF
-	TRBD2	TRBV27	TRBJ2-7	TGTGCCAGCAGTTTATATCCGCGGGGGGCGTCCAACGAGCAGTACTTC	CASSLYPRGASNEQYF
-	-	TRBV7-2	TRBJ2-1	TGTGCCAGCAGCGATCCAGGGATTCCCAATGAGCAGTTCTTC	CASSDPGIPNEQFF
-	TRBD1	TRBV27	TRBJ1-1	TGTGCCAGCAGTTCAAATTACAGGGGGCAGGGGGTTGAAGCTTTCTTT	CASSSNYRGQGVEAFF
-	-	TRBV5-1	TRBJ2-1	TGCGCCAGCAGCTTGGTTCAGATCAATGAGCAGTTCTTC	CASSLVQINEQFF
-	-	TRBV4-1	TRBJ2-3	TGCGCCAGCAGCCAACTCGGGGGGCGCACAGATACGCAGTATTTT	CASSQLGGRTDTQYF
-	TRBD2	TRBV11-2	TRBJ2-2	TGTGCCAGCAGAAAACTAGCGGGGGGGCGGATCGGGGAGCTGTTTTTT	CASRKLAGGRIGELFF
-	TRBD1	TRBV5-4	TRBJ1-1	TGTGCCAGCAGCTTCCAGGGGGCCACTGAAGCTTTCTTT	CASSFQGATEAFF
-	-	TRBV5-1	TRBJ1-2	TGCGCCAGCAGCTTGTTTGGTCGGGAGACGGCTGGCTACACCTTC	CASSLFGRETAGYTF
few	-	TRBV11-3	TRBJ2-1	TGTGCCAGCAGCTTAGGGAGGGTAGATGAGCAGTTCTTC	CASSLGRVDEQFF
-	-	TRBV5-1	TRBJ1-1	TGCGCCAGCAGCTTCCGGTGGAACACTGAAGCTTTCTTT	CASSFRWNTEAFF
-	TRBD2	TRBV10-3	TRBJ2-5	TGTGCCATCAATCAAGGGAGGGAAGAGACCCAGTACTTC	CAINQGREETQYF
-	-	TRBV7-2	TRBJ1-1	TGTGCCAGCAGCTTAGGGCTGTTTCGACAAACGAACACTGAAGCTTTCTTT	CASSLGLFRQTNTEAFF
-	-	TRBV7-8	TRBJ1-5	TGTGCCAGCAGCTTAGTCATCCGACAGTCATATAGCAATCAGCCCCAGCATTTT	CASSLVIRQSYSNQPQHF
-	TRBD2	TRBV7-6	TRBJ2-1	TGTGCCAGCAGCCGAAAGGCGGGGGGCTCCTACAATGAGCAGTTCTTC	CASSRKAGGSYNEQFF
once	TRBD1	TRBV27	TRBJ2-5	TGTGCCAGCAGCCCTGCGACAGGGGGCTCAGAGACCCAGTACTTC	CASSPATGGSETQYF
few	-	TRBV2	TRBJ1-4	TGTGCCACCCAAGGACAAATTAATGAAAAACTGTTTTTT	CATQGQINEKLFF
-	-	TRBV19	TRBJ2-3	TGTGCCAGTAGGGAGGTAGATACGCAGTATTTT	CASREVDTQYF
-	TRBD1	TRBV5-4	TRBJ1-1	TGTGCCAGCAGCCACCCGGACAGGGAGGGTGAAGCTTTCTTT	CASSHPDREGEAFF
-	-	TRBV6-6	TRBJ1-6	TGTGCCAGCAGTTACTCATCCAGGGTGGATTATTCACCCCTCCACTTT	CASSYSSRVDYSPLHF
few	-	TRBV5-4	TRBJ1-4	TGTGCCAGCAGCCAGCTACAGAATAGGGAAAAACTGTTTTTT	CASSQLQNREKLFF
-	-	TRBV12-5	TRBJ1-1	TGTGCTAGTGGACGCGGGGGGACCGATGAAGCTTTCTTT	CASGRGGTDEAFF